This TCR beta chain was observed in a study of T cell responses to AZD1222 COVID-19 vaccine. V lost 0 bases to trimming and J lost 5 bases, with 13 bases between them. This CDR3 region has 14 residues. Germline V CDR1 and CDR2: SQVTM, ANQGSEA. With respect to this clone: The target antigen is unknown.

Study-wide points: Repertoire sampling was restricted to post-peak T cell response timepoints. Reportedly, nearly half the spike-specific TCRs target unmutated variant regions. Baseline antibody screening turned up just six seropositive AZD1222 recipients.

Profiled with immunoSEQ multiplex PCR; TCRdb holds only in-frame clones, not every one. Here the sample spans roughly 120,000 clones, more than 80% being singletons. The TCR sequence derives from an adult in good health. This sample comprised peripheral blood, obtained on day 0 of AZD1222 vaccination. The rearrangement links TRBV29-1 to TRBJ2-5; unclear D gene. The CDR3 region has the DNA TGCAGCGTTGAAGATCGGCGAGTACCCGAGACCCAGTACTTC. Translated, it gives CSVEDRRVPETQYF.